In its sample, the clone carrying this TCR beta chain ranks as medium-sized. What it recognizes is unknown. Trimming stripped 4 bases from V and 2 bases from J, with 6 bases between. Per germline, CDR1 MGHDK and CDR2 SYGVNS. The CDR3 runs 12 residues. Stated time point: sample taken at primary tumor resection. Donors were over 70 untreated early-stage non-small cell lung cancer patients. Whole RNA came from tumor, nontumor lung or frozen PBMC and was sequenced without being sorted. This record comes from a study of spatial heterogeneity in lung cancer. For the study at large: Sequences of the beta chain were consistently detected in greater numbers than alpha-chain sequences. A T cell module score from matched bulk RNA-seq correlated strongly with TCR transcript counts in tumor regions. Study-wide results and limits: Tumoral mutation counts were tracked by counts of expanded intratumoral alpha and beta TCRs.

TCRdb used MiXCR to reprocess the 5' RACE reads, holding one entry per CDR3 protein. The sample consists of about 2,300 distinct CDR3 sequences, around 13% of them appearing once. The chain carries TRBV25-1 and TRBJ2-7, with no clear D. The sequence was obtained from a male donor with early-stage non-small cell lung cancer. Sequencing used lung tumor tissue, obtained at surgery. As DNA, the CDR3 is TGTGCCAGCAGTGTTAGACCCTACGAGCAGTACTTC. It yields the protein CASSVRPYEQYF.